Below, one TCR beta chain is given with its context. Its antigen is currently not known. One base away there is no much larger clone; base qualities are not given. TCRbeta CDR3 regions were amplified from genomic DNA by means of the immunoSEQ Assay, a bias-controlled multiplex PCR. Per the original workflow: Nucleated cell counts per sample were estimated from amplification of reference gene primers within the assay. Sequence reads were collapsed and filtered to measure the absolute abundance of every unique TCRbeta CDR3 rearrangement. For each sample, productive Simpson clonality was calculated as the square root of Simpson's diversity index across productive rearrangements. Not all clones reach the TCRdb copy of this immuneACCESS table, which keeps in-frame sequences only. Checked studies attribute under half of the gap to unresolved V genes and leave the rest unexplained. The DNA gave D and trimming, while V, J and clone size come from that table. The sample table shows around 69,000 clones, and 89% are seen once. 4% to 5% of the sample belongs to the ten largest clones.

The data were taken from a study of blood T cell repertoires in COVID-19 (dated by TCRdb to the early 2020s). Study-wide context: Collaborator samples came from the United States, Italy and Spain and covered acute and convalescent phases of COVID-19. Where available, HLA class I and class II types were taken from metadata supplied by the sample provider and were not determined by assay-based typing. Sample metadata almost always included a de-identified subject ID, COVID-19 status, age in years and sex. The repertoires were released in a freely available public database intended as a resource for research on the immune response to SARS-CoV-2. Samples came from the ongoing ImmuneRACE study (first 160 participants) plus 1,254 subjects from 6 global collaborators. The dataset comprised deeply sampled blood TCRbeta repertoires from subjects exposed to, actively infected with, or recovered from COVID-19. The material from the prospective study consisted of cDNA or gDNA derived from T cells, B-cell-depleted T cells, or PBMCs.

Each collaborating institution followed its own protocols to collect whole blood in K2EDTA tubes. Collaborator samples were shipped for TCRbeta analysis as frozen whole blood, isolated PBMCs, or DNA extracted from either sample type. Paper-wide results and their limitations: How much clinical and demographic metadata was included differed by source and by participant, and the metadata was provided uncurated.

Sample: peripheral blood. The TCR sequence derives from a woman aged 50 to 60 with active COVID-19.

The CDR3 region: CATSRPGQNYGYTF. In nucleotides, the sequence is TGTGCCACCAGCCGACCGGGACAAAACTATGGCTACACCTTC. The chain uses TRBV15 and TRBJ1-2, with a weak D call of TRBD1 (6 bases match). CDR1 is given as LNHNV and CDR2 as YYDKDF, both from the germline V gene (reference sequence). The CDR3 runs 14 residues from the cysteine to the phenylalanine. Here the CDR3 DNA is all that survives: 42 bases in frame from base 1. The junction carries 12 bases between V and J, which are trimmed by 5 bases and 2 bases respectively.